Presented here are 16 T cell receptor beta chains from one specimen sequenced in a study of T cells after yellow fever vaccination. TCRdb re-derived calls from the 5' RACE reads in MiXCR, one entry per CDR3 protein. The table includes 10,000 or so distinct CDR3 sequences, 5.8% detected once. The sample was PBMCs, either bulk or a sorted T-cell subset (CD4+, CD8+, memory, or dextramer-sorted; not recorded which), taken on the day of the yellow fever booster vaccination. The source is a young man who received the YFV17D yellow fever vaccine.

This clonotype was seen many times. V is TRBV14 and J is TRBJ2-1, with D possibly being TRBD1 (5 bases). V lost 4 bases and J 4 bases, leaving 11 bases between the germline ends. The CDR3 consists of 14 residues. Germline assignment: CDR1 SGHDN and CDR2 FVKESK. This chain's CDR3 is CASSRGGRYNEQFF. The CDR3 bases are TGTGCCAGCAGCCGGGGCGGACGATACAATGAGCAGTTCTTC.

A few counts support this clonotype. This chain joins TRBV7-2 and TRBJ2-7; perhaps TRBD2 as D (5 bases). V lost 5 bases to trimming and J lost 4 bases, with 12 bases between them. This CDR3 contains 13 residues. The germline V gene encodes CDR1 SGHTA and CDR2 FQGNSA. The CDR3 nucleotides are TGTGCCAGCAGCCAATCTCCGGGGTACGAGCAGTACTTC. Encoded protein: CASSQSPGYEQYF.

This clonotype has a count of ten or more. V usage is TRBV5-4 and J usage is TRBJ2-5; TRBD2 aligns across 15 bases. There are 16 residues in the CDR3. Germline V gene sequence: CDR1 SGHNT, CDR2 YYREEE (reference sequence). V shed 3 bases and J 5 bases; nucleotides not matched to a gene: 5. The CDR3 region is CASSSGGLAGGETQYF. The CDR3 DNA reads as TGTGCCAGCAGCTCCGGCGGACTAGCGGGAGGGGAGACCCAGTACTTC.

Sample share makes this clonotype medium-sized. The chain uses TRBV4-3 and TRBJ2-1, with 8 positions matching TRBD2. The junction had 5 bases not matched to a gene; V was cut back by 4 bases and J by 9 bases. CDR1 is LGHNA and CDR2 is YSLEER in the germline V gene. The CDR3 spans 13 residues. CDR3 nucleotide sequence: TGCGCCAGCAGCCGAGAAAGCGGGAGTGAGCAGTTCTTC. It translates to CASSRESGSEQFF.

This clonotype was counted ten times or more. The rearrangement uses TRBV5-4 and TRBJ2-2; TRBD2 matches at 7 bases. CDR1 is SGHNT and CDR2 is YYREEE in the germline V gene (reference sequence). This CDR3 has 17 amino acids. Trimming at V came to 4 bases and at J to 0 bases, leaving 9 bases not matched to a gene. CDR3 residues: CASSPPASGTNTGELFF. In nucleotides, the CDR3 is TGTGCCAGCAGCCCACCAGCTAGCGGAACGAACACCGGGGAGCTGTTTTTT.

Relative to its sample, this clonotype is medium-sized. The chain uses TRBV12-3 or TRBV12-4 and TRBJ2-3; D might be TRBD1 or TRBD2, each matching 6 bases. The CDR3 consists of 17 residues. The V end lost 0 bases, the J end lost 3 bases, and 16 bases lay between the germline ends. The CDR3 nucleotides read TGTGCCAGCAGTTTAGCGGCGGGGACATCTAGTACAGATACGCAGTATTTT. This gives the protein CASSLAAGTSSTDTQYF.

This clonotype showed up many times. The chain couples TRBV28 to TRBJ2-1; possible D gene TRBD2, 6 bases. CDR3 length: 18 residues. Germline V gene lookup returns CDR1 MDHEN and CDR2 SYDVKM. V was trimmed by 4 bases and J by 4 bases, leaving 23 bases between them. For the CDR3, the DNA is TGTGCCAGCAGTTCCATCCCCCGCGGAGCGGGTCCTTACAATGAGCAGTTCTTC. Its translation: CASSSIPRGAGPYNEQFF.

This clonotype has only a few counts. This rearrangement joins TRBV20-1 to TRBJ2-5, with D perhaps matching TRBD1 (6 bases). There are 14 residues in the CDR3. V was cut by 5 bases and J by 5 bases, with 18 bases left in between. CDR1 is DFQATT and CDR2 is SNEGSKA in the germline V gene (reference sequence). The CDR3 sequence: CSASGARADETQYF. The CDR3 coding sequence is TGCAGTGCTTCAGGGGCTAGGGCCGACGAGACCCAGTACTTC.

This clonotype is termed medium-sized. The J gene is TRBJ2-4, the V gene TRBV12-3 or TRBV12-4; D might be TRBD1 (6 bases). The CDR3 consists of 11 residues. V was cut by 6 bases and J by 9 bases, with 9 bases left in between. CDR3 protein: CASRQGGIQYF. The CDR3 bases are TGTGCCAGCAGACAAGGGGGCATTCAGTACTTC.

This clonotype was detected many times. The rearrangement joins TRBV10-3 to TRBJ2-7; D might be TRBD2 (6 bases). V was clipped by 6 bases and J by 2 bases, with 23 bases between them. Germline values: CDR1 ENHRY, CDR2 SYGVKD. The CDR3 is 17 amino acids. The CDR3 DNA reads as TGTGCCATCAGCGGAGGGGTGTTCGGGCAAAGAGCCTACGAGCAGTACTTC. Protein: CAISGGVFGQRAYEQYF.

This clonotype is judged medium-sized (0.01 to 0.1%). The chain links TRBV12-3 or TRBV12-4 to TRBJ2-1; D gene ambiguous. The length of the CDR3 is 15 residues. Trimming took 1 base from V and 1 from J, leaving 8 bases between them. In DNA form, the CDR3 reads TGTGCCAGCAGTTTAGGAAGGTATTCCTACAATGAGCAGTTCTTC. Residues: CASSLGRYSYNEQFF.

This clonotype was detected many times. The chain employs TRBV28 and TRBJ2-1; the D is unclear. V lost 2 bases to trimming and J lost 0 bases, with 5 bases between them. Germline V gene lookup returns CDR1 MDHEN and CDR2 SYDVKM. This CDR3 spans 14 amino acids. In DNA form, the CDR3 reads TGTGCCAGCAGTTTAGTTAGCTCCTACAATGAGCAGTTCTTC. Translation gives CASSLVSSYNEQFF.

Relative to its sample, this clonotype is medium-sized (0.01 to 0.1%). The chain combines TRBV4-3 with TRBJ2-1, with D tentatively TRBD2 (5 bases). In germline, CDR1 is LGHNA, CDR2 YSLEER. Trimming shortened V by 4 bases and J by 1 base, and 11 bases separated the two germline ends. The CDR3 spans 15 residues. CDR3 nucleotides: TGCGCCAGCAGCCCCGGACTGCCTTCCTACAATGAGCAGTTCTTC. It yields the protein CASSPGLPSYNEQFF.

This clonotype was observed many times. The chain couples TRBV5-1 to TRBJ2-5; D might be TRBD2 (6 bases). CDR3 size: 15 residues. Germline V gene data show CDR1 as SGHRS and CDR2 as YFSETQ. Trimming cost V 1 base and J 4 bases, with 14 bases left between them. The CDR3 DNA sequence: TGCGCCAGCAGCTTGATCCAGGGAGGAGGAGAGACCCAGTACTTC. Translation gives CASSLIQGGGETQYF.

The V gene is TRBV6-2 or TRBV6-3, the J gene TRBJ1-1; D is undetermined. V dropped 0 bases and J dropped 6 bases, with 14 bases sitting between them. Germline CDR1 and CDR2: MNHEY and SVGEGT. The CDR3 runs 15 residues. The CDR3 DNA sequence: TGTGCCAGCAGTTACTCACGGACTGGGCGGCCTGAAGCTTTCTTT. This translates into CASSYSRTGRPEAFF.

This clonotype was seen ten or more times. V is TRBV5-6 and J is TRBJ1-1, with D possibly matching TRBD1 (5 bases). The CDR3 has 16 amino acids. Germline V CDR1 and CDR2: SGHDT, YYEEEE. V was shortened by 3 bases and J by 5 bases, with 20 bases between the two germline ends. The chain's CDR3 is CASSSNRQWGRTEAFF. The CDR3 region has the DNA TGTGCCAGCAGCTCCAACCGACAGTGGGGGAGGACTGAAGCTTTCTTT.